This is a list of T cell receptor beta chains from one sample in a study of identical twins. TCRdb called the 5' RACE reads again in MiXCR, with one record for every CDR3 protein. The sample consists of about 690,000 distinct CDR3 sequences, around 6% of them appearing once. The sample taken for sequencing was naive T cells sorted from blood. These receptors were taken from a man aged 18 to 29 in good health. Each CDR3 is given with its conserved first and last residue. A D gene is named only where the DNA matches it firmly. The size entry is marked missing in some rows and otherwise reads once, few, many or a size class.

V gene,J gene,clone size,D gene,CDR3 protein,CDR3 DNA
TRBV10-2,TRBJ2-3,few,-,CASSVLGSSDTQYF,TGCGCCAGCAGTGTACTCGGTAGCTCAGATACGCAGTATTTT
TRBV20-1,TRBJ2-5,many,TRBD2,CSARNDLREGGYQETQYF,TGCAGTGCTAGGAACGACTTGCGGGAGGGCGGGTATCAAGAGACCCAGTACTTC
TRBV27,TRBJ2-2,-,TRBD2,CASSLTDLAGNTGELFF,TGTGCCAGCAGTTTAACAGACCTAGCGGGGAACACCGGGGAGCTGTTTTTT
TRBV7-6,TRBJ2-3,few,TRBD2,CASSSRAGHDTQYF,TGTGCCAGCAGCTCCCGAGCGGGGCACGATACGCAGTATTTT
TRBV5-1,TRBJ2-5,many,-,CASSNEETQYF,TGCGCCAGCAGCAACGAAGAGACCCAGTACTTC
TRBV6-2/TRBV6-3,TRBJ2-3,few,-,CASSLDRFLGRLTDTQYF,TGTGCCAGCAGTCTCGACAGGTTCTTGGGGAGGCTCACAGATACGCAGTATTTT
TRBV5-1,TRBJ2-2,-,-,CASSLDGGAVRGAVF,TGCGCCAGCAGCTTGGACGGTGGGGCGGTCCGGGGAGCTGTTTTT
TRBV3-1,TRBJ1-2,-,-,CASSQDQGAFGGYTF,TGTGCCAGCAGCCAAGATCAAGGGGCGTTTGGCGGCTACACCTTC
TRBV18,TRBJ2-1,-,-,CASSPETLEQFF,TGTGCCAGCTCACCCGAGACACTGGAGCAGTTCTTC
TRBV29-1,TRBJ2-7,many,-,CSVVMSLSYEQYF,TGCAGCGTTGTGATGAGCCTTTCCTACGAGCAGTACTTC
TRBV14,TRBJ2-1,-,-,CASSHSQGGVSYNEQFF,TGTGCCAGCAGCCATAGTCAGGGCGGAGTATCCTACAATGAGCAGTTCTTC
TRBV6-2/TRBV6-3,TRBJ2-1,few,-,CASSWAGARSYNEQFF,TGTGCCAGCAGTTGGGCAGGGGCTCGTTCCTACAATGAGCAGTTCTTC
TRBV20-1,TRBJ2-7,few,-,CSVVLLRTQREYEQYF,TGCAGTGTCGTCCTCCTCCGGACTCAAAGGGAGTACGAGCAGTACTTC